Following are 21 T cell receptor beta chains from one sample sequenced in a study of blood T cell repertoires in COVID-19. TCRdb's table, derived via immunoSEQ multiplex PCR, lists solely in-frame clones and lacks some. This repertoire shows roughly 270,000 clones, around 85% found once; its top ten account for roughly 2.5%. The sequenced sample consisted of PBMCs or T cells enriched from blood (not recorded which). These receptors came from a woman aged 45 to 65 who had recovered from COVID-19.

The gene calls are TRBV30 and TRBJ1-4; 7 bases are shared with TRBD1. V shed 6 bases and J 6 bases; nucleotides not matched to a gene: 7. CDR1 and CDR2 from the germline V gene are GTSNPN and SVGIG (reference sequence). This CDR3 spans 13 amino acids. The CDR3: CACSSGTDEKLFF. In DNA form, the CDR3 reads TGTGCCTGCTCCTCCGGGACAGATGAAAAACTGTTTTTT.

This sequence joins TRBV11-2 and TRBJ1-6; D unclear. The germline V gene encodes CDR1 SGHAT and CDR2 FQNNGV. This CDR3 comprises 13 residues. Between the trimmed V and J ends, which lost 3 bases and 10 bases, there was a span of 10 bases. The CDR3 DNA is TGTGCCAGCAGCTTCCCCGCTAGCTCACCCCTCCACTTT. Translating gives CASSFPASSPLHF.

J is TRBJ1-2 and V is TRBV27; D unclear. This CDR3 region has 12 residues. Between the trimmed V and J ends, which lost 5 bases and 8 bases, there was a span of 12 bases. From germline, CDR1 is MNHEY and CDR2 SMNVEV (reference sequence). The DNA of the CDR3 is TGTGCCAGCAGTCCGGGGATTGGGGGCTACACCTTC. This encodes CASSPGIGGYTF.

The chain joins TRBV29-1 to TRBJ1-2; perhaps TRBD1 as D (6 bases). The CDR3 spans 16 residues. CDR1 and CDR2 from the germline V gene are SQVTM and ANQGSEA. The ends were cut back, 8 bases at V and 1 base at J, with 23 bases in the middle. The CDR3 DNA is TGCAGCACCGCGGGGGTACAGGGAGAATATAACTATGGCTACACCTTC. Encoded protein: CSTAGVQGEYNYGYTF.

The chain links TRBV5-1 to TRBJ1-1; TRBD1 aligns across 9 bases. Trimming took 3 bases from V and 4 from J; bases not matched to a gene: 13. This CDR3 region has 17 residues. Germline lookup yields CDR1 SGHRS and CDR2 YFSETQ. This CDR3 is CASSSQTGGIRGTEAFF. The CDR3 nucleotides read TGCGCCAGCAGCTCCCAGACAGGGGGGATTCGGGGCACTGAAGCTTTCTTT.

This clone turned up a few times. V usage is TRBV5-1 and J usage is TRBJ1-4; 9 nucleotides line up with TRBD1. The junction had 4 bases not matched to a gene; V was cut back by 5 bases and J by 5 bases. Germline CDR1 and CDR2: SGHRS and YFSETQ. This CDR3 is 14 amino acids long. The CDR3 reads CASSSGTGNEKLFF. The CDR3 DNA reads as TGCGCCAGCAGTTCCGGGACAGGGAATGAAAAACTGTTTTTT.

The J gene is TRBJ2-7, the V gene TRBV6-5, with 8 bases fitting TRBD2. The CDR3 runs 14 residues. CDR1 is MNHEY and CDR2 is SVGAGI in the germline V gene. The V gene end was trimmed by 2 bases and the J gene end by 4 bases; junction bases not matched to a gene: 4. For the CDR3, the DNA is TGTGCCAGCAGTTACGAGCGGGGGTGGTACGAGCAGTACTTC. Protein product: CASSYERGWYEQYF.

The chain combines TRBV30 with TRBJ1-3; D is uncertain. V gave up 4 bases and J gave up 0 bases, with 4 bases separating them. Germline V gene data show CDR1 as GTSNPN and CDR2 as SVGIG (reference sequence). This CDR3 has 12 residues. The CDR3 nucleotides are TGTGCCTGGAAACACTCTGGAAACACCATATATTTT. Translating gives CAWKHSGNTIYF.

This chain uses TRBV6-1 with TRBJ2-7, with 7 bases identical to TRBD1. The length of the CDR3 is 15 residues. Germline CDR1 MNHNS, CDR2 SASEGT. V lost 3 bases to trimming and J lost 5 bases; unmatched junction nucleotides: 10. The CDR3 spells CASSDRGQRRDEQYF. The CDR3 nucleotides are TGTGCCAGCAGTGACCGGGGACAGCGACGTGACGAGCAGTACTTC.

This chain links TRBV21-1 with TRBJ2-7; the D call of TRBD2 is as the table states it, not checked on the DNA. TRBV21-1 is an annotated pseudogene. This CDR3 spans 18 amino acids. CDR3: CASSKRLVQRGGYYEQYF. The CDR3 bases are TGTGCCAGCAGCAAGCGATTGGTCCAGCGGGGGGGATATTACGAGCAGTACTTC.

CDR3 sequence: CASSFQPGQTYGYTF. The CDR3 bases are TGTGCCAGCAGCTTTCAGCCGGGACAGACCTATGGCTACACCTTC. V is TRBV7-6 and J is TRBJ1-2; 7 nucleotides agree with TRBD1. CDR3 length: 15 residues. Per germline, CDR1 SGHVS and CDR2 FNYEAQ. The J segment lost 4 bases and the V segment lost 3 bases, leaving 8 bases of the junction unmatched.

The rearrangement joins TRBV11-2 to TRBJ2-3; 10 bases agree with TRBD2. The V gene end was trimmed by 0 bases and the J gene end by 1 base; junction bases not matched to a gene: 4. Germline CDR1 SGHAT, CDR2 FQNNGV. CDR3 length equals 17 residues. The CDR3 nucleotides are TGTGCCAGCAGCTTAGATTGGCTAGCGGGAGGCACAGATACGCAGTATTTT. Its protein product is CASSLDWLAGGTDTQYF.

The chain combines TRBV24-1 with TRBJ2-2; TRBD1 might be the D (6 bases). Trimming left V 8 bases short and J 4 bases short, with 16 bases between. The germline CDR1 and CDR2 sequences are KGHDR and SFDVKD. The CDR3 consists of 15 residues. Here the CDR3 DNA reads TGTGCCACCATGACCGGGACAAGTCGCACCGGGGAGCTGTTTTTT. This codes for CATMTGTSRTGELFF.

This sequence joins TRBV6-5 and TRBJ1-1, with TRBD1 identical over 11 bases. The CDR3 covers 15 residues. CDR1 and CDR2 from the germline V gene are MNHEY and SVGAGI. V dropped 6 bases and J dropped 6; count of bases not matched to a gene: 9. The CDR3 region is CASSRTGGGKAEAFF. The CDR3 bases are TGTGCCAGCAGCCGGACAGGGGGCGGTAAGGCTGAAGCTTTCTTT.

The chain carries TRBV5-1 and TRBJ1-4; D call uncertain. Germline values: CDR1 SGHRS, CDR2 YFSETQ. Trimming took 4 bases from V and 8 from J, leaving 15 bases between them. The CDR3 extends over 14 amino acids. The CDR3 sequence: CASSPAWETEKLFF. In DNA, the CDR3 is TGCGCCAGCAGCCCAGCTTGGGAGACCGAAAAACTGTTTTTT.

V usage is TRBV5-5 and J usage is TRBJ2-5; 8 positions match TRBD1. There are 15 residues in the CDR3. CDR1 and CDR2 from the germline V gene are SGHKS and YYEKEE (reference sequence). J lost 4 bases, V lost 2 bases, and 7 bases had no gene match. This CDR3 reads CASSFMDRDRETQYF. DNA for the CDR3: TGTGCCAGCAGCTTCATGGACAGGGATCGAGAGACCCAGTACTTC.

J is TRBJ2-1 and V is TRBV5-6, with 15 positions matching TRBD2. V lost 2 bases to trimming and J lost 7 bases; unmatched junction nucleotides: 1. The CDR3 loop spans 15 amino acids. Germline assignment: CDR1 SGHDT and CDR2 YYEEEE. CDR3: CASSFGLAGGNEQFF. The CDR3 nucleotides are TGTGCCAGCAGCTTCGGACTAGCGGGGGGGAATGAGCAGTTCTTC.

V and J are TRBV9 and TRBJ2-5; TRBD1 is a possible D gene (6 bases). The CDR3 runs to 15 residues. V lost 3 bases, J lost 4 bases, and 16 bases lay in between. Germline CDR1 and CDR2: SGDLS and YYNGEE. This CDR3 reads CASSGTGSIGETQYF. The CDR3 region has the DNA TGTGCCAGCAGCGGTACAGGGTCAATAGGAGAGACCCAGTACTTC. The full variable domain, with the rest looked up from reference TRBV9 and TRBJ2-5, is DSGVTQTPKHLITATGQRVTLRCSPRSGDLSVYWYQQSLDQGLQFLIQYYNGEERAKGNILERFSAQQFPDLHSELNLSSLELGDSALYFCASSGTGSIGETQYFGPGTRLLVL.

This clone is a singleton in its sample. The CDR3: CASSPGTDREKLFF. The CDR3 bases are TGTGCCAGCAGTCCCGGGACAGATCGAGAAAAACTGTTTTTT. The chain is built from TRBV6-5 and TRBJ1-4; TRBD1 agrees at 7 bases. This CDR3 has 14 amino acids. Per the germline V gene, CDR1 is MNHEY and CDR2 is SVGAGI. The trim removed 5 bases at V and 8 bases at J, leaving 8 bases unmatched.

In its sample, this clone was seen once. The CDR3 DNA sequence: TGTGCCAGCAGCCGACTAGCGAACACCGGGGAGCTGTTTTTT. Translating gives CASSRLANTGELFF. The rearrangement links TRBV7-8 to TRBJ2-2, with D perhaps matching TRBD2 (6 bases). V was shortened by 5 bases and J by 0 bases, with 7 bases between the two germline ends. Germline assignment: CDR1 SGHVS and CDR2 FQNEAQ. This CDR3 has 14 amino acids.

The chain recombines TRBV5-8 with TRBJ1-5; D uncertain. The CDR3 covers 13 residues. Looked up from germline, CDR1 is SGHTS and CDR2 is YDEGEE. V lost 5 bases and J lost 3, with 9 bases in between. CDR3 in amino acids: CASSRRFNQPQHF. The DNA of the CDR3 is TGTGCCAGCAGTCGGCGGTTCAATCAGCCCCAGCATTTT.